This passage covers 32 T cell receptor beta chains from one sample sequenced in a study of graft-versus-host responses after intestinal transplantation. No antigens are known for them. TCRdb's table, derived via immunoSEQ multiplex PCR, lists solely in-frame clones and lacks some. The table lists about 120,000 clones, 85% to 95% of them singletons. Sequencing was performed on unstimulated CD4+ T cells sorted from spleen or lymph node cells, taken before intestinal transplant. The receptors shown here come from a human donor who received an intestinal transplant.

CDR3 sequence reads: CASSFPRTGNYGYTF. DNA for the CDR3: TGTGCCAGCAGCTTCCCTAGGACAGGGAACTATGGCTACACCTTC. The chain employs TRBV11-2 and TRBJ1-2; TRBD1 aligns across 8 bases. In germline, CDR1 is SGHAT, CDR2 FQNNGV. CDR3 length: 15 amino acids. The trim removed 3 bases at V and 2 bases at J, leaving 5 bases unmatched.

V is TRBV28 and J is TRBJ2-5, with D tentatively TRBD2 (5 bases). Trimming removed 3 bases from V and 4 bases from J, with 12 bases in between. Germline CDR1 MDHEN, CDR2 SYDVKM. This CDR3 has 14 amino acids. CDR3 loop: CASSLRVVRETQYF. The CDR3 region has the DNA TGTGCCAGCAGTTTGAGGGTTGTCCGAGAGACCCAGTACTTC. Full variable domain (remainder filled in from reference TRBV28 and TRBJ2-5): DVKVTQSSRYLVKRTGEKVFLECVQDMDHENMFWYRQDPGLGLRLIYFSYDVKMKEKGDIPEGYSVSREKKERFSLILESASTNQTSMYLCASSLRVVRETQYFGPGTRLLVL.

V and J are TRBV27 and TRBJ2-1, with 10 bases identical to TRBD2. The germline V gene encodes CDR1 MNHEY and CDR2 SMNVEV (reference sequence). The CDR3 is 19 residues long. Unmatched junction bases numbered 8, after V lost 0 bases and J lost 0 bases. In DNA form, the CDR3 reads TGTGCCAGCAGTTTATCGAAAGGGGGACTAGCGTACTCCTACAATGAGCAGTTCTTC. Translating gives CASSLSKGGLAYSYNEQFF.

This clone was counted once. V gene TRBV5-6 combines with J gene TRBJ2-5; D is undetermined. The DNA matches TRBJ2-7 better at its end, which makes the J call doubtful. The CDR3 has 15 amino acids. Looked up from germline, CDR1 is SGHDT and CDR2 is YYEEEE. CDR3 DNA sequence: TGTGCCAGCAGCTTTCTTTCTCATAGGAGCAACGAGCAGTACTTC. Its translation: CASSFLSHRSNEQYF.

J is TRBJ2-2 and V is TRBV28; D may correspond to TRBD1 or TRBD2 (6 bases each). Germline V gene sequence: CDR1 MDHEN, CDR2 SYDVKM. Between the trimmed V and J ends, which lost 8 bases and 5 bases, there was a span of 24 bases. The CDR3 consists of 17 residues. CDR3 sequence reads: CASLREGPGQGTGELFF. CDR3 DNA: TGTGCCAGCTTGCGGGAAGGCCCGGGACAAGGAACCGGGGAGCTGTTTTTT. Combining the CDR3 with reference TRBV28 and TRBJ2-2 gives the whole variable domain DVKVTQSSRYLVKRTGEKVFLECVQDMDHENMFWYRQDPGLGLRLIYFSYDVKMKEKGDIPEGYSVSREKKERFSLILESASTNQTSMYLCASLREGPGQGTGELFFGEGSRLTVL.

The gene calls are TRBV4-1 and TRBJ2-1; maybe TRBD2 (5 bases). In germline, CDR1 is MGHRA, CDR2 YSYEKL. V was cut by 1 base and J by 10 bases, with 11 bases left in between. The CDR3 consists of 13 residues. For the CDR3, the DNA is TGCGCCAGCAGCCAAGGGGAGTGGCAGGAGCAGTTCTTC. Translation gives CASSQGEWQEQFF.

The CDR3 coding sequence is TGCGCCAGCAGCTTGGGGGGACTAGCGGGAGATGGGGAGCAGTTCTTC. Residues: CASSLGGLAGDGEQFF. This chain connects TRBV5-1 to TRBJ2-1; 14 nucleotides agree with TRBD2. J gave up 10 bases and V 0 bases, and 6 bases lay outside the gene matches. Germline V gives CDR1 SGHRS, CDR2 YFSETQ. The CDR3 spans 16 residues.

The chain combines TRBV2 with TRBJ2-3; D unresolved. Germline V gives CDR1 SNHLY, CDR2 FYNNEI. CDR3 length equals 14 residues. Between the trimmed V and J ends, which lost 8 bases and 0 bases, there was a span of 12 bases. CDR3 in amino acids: CASLRTTSTDTQYF. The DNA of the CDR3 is TGTGCCAGCCTCAGAACAACTAGCACAGATACGCAGTATTTT. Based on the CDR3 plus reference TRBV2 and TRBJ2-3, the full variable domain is EPEVTQTPSHQVTQMGQEVILRCVPISNHLYFYWYRQILGQKVEFLVSFYNNEISEKSEIFDDQFSVERPDGSNFTLKIRSTKLEDSAMYFCASLRTTSTDTQYFGPGTRLTVL.

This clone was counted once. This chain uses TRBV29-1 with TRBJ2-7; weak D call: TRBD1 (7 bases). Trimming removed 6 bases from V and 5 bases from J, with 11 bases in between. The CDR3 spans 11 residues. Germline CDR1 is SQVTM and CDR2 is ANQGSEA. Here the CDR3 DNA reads TGCAGCGTCAGGGGGGACCACGAGCAGTACTTC. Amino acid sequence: CSVRGDHEQYF.

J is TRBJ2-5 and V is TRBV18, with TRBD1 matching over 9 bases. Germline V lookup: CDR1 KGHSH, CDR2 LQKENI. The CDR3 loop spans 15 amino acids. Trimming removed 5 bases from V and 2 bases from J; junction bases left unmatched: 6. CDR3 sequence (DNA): TGTGCCAGCTCAAGGGACAGGGACACACAAGAGACCCAGTACTTC. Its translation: CASSRDRDTQETQYF.

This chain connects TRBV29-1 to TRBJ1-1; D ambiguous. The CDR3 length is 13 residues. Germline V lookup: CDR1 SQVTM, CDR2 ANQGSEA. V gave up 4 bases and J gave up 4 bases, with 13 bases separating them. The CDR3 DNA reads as TGCAGCGTTGTAAACCCCCTGGGCACTGAAGCTTTCTTT. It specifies CSVVNPLGTEAFF.

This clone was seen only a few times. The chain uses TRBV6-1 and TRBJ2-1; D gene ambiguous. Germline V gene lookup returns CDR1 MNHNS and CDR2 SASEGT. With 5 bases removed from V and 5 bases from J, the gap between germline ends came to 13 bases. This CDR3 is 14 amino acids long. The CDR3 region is CASSPSRPDNEQFF. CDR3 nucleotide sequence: TGTGCCAGCAGTCCGTCGCGGCCGGACAATGAGCAGTTCTTC.

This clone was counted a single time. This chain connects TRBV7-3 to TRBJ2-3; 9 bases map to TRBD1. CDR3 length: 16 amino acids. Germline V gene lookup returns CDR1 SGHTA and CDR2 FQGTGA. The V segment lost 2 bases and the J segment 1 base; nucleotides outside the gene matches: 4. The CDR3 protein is CASSLVGQGRTDTQYF. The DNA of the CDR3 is TGTGCCAGCAGCTTAGTCGGACAGGGGCGCACAGATACGCAGTATTTT.

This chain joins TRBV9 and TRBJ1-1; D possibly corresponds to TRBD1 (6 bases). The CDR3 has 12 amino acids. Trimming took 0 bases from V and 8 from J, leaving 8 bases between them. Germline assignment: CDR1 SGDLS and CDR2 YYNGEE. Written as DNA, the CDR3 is TGTGCCAGCAGCGTAGCGACAGGCGAAGCTTTCTTT. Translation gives CASSVATGEAFF. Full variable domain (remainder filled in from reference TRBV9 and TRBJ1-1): DSGVTQTPKHLITATGQRVTLRCSPRSGDLSVYWYQQSLDQGLQFLIQYYNGEERAKGNILERFSAQQFPDLHSELNLSSLELGDSALYFCASSVATGEAFFGQGTRLTVV.

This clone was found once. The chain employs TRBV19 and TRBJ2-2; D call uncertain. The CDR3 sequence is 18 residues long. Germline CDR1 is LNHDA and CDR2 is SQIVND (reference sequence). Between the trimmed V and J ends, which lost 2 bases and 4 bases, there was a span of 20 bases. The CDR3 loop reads CASSITRDWGSGTGELFF. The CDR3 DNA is TGTGCCAGTAGTATAACTCGAGACTGGGGATCGGGCACCGGGGAGCTGTTTTTT.

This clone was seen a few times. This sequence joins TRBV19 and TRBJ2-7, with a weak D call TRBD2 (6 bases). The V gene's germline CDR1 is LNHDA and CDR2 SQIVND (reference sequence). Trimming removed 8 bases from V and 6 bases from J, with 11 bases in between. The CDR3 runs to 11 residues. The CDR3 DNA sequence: TGTGCCAGTGGAGGGGCCGGCGAGCAGTACTTC. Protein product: CASGGAGEQYF.

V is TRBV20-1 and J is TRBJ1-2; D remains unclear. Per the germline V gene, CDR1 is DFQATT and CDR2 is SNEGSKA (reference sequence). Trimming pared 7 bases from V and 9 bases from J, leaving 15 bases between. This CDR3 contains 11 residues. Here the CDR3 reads CSVSGPPSYTF. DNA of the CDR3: TGCAGTGTCTCCGGGCCACCGAGCTACACCTTC.

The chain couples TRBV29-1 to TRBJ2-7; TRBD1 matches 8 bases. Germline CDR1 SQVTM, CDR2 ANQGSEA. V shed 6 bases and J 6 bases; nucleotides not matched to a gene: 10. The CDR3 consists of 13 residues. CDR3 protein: CSVDPTGAGEQYF. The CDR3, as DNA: TGCAGCGTGGACCCGACAGGGGCGGGCGAGCAGTACTTC.

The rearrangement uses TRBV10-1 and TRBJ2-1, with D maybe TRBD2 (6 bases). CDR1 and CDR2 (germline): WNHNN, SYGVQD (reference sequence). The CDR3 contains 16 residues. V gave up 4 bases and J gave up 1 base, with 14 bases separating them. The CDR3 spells CASSGPSAPSYNEQFF. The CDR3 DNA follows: TGCGCCAGCAGTGGGCCTAGCGCACCTTCCTACAATGAGCAGTTCTTC.

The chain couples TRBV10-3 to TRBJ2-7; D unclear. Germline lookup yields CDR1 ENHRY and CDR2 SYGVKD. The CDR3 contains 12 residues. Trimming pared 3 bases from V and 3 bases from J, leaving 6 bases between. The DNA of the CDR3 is TGTGCCATCAGTGATTACGACTACGAGCAGTACTTC. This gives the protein CAISDYDYEQYF.

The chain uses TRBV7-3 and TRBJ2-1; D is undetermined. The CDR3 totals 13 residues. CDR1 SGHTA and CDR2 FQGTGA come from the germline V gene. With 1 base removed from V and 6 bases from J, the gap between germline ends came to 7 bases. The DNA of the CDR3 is TGTGCCAGCAGCTTAAGTGGCTCCAATGAGCAGTTCTTC. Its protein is CASSLSGSNEQFF. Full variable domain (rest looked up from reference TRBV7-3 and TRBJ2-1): GAGVSQTPSNKVTEKGKYVELRCDPISGHTALYWYRQSLGQGPEFLIYFQGTGAADDSGLPNDRFFAVRPEGSVSTLKIQRTERGDSAVYLCASSLSGSNEQFFGPGTRLTVL.

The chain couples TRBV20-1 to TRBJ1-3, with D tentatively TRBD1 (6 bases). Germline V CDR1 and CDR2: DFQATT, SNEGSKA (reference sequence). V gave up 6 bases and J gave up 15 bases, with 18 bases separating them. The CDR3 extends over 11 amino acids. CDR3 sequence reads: CSAEGDTGKYF. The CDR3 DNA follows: TGCAGTGCCGAAGGGGACACCGGTAAATATTTT.

The CDR3 here is CASSPWGTDTQYF. The CDR3 DNA reads as TGTGCCAGCAGCCCCTGGGGCACAGATACGCAGTATTTT. The chain uses TRBV14 and TRBJ2-3; no firm D call. Trimming took 4 bases from V and 1 from J, leaving 6 bases between them. Germline CDR1 reads SGHDN; CDR2 reads FVKESK. The CDR3 is made up of 13 amino acids.

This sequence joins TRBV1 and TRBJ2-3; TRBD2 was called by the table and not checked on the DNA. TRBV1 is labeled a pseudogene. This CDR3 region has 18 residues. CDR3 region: CTSRRKTNLAGGTDTQYF. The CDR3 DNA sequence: TGCACCAGCAGACGAAAAACAAACCTAGCCGGGGGCACAGATACGCAGTATTTT.

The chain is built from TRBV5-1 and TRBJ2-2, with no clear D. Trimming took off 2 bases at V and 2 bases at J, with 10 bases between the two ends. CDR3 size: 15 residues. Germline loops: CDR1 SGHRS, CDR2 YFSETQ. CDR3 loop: CASSLGTYNTGELFF. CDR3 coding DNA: TGCGCCAGCAGCTTAGGAACGTATAACACCGGGGAGCTGTTTTTT.

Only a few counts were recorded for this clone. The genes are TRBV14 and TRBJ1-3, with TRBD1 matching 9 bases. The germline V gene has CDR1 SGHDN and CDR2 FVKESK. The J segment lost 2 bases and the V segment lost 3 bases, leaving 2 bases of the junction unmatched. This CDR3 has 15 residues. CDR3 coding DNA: TGTGCCAGCAGCCAGGGGACAGGGCCTGGAAACACCATATATTTT. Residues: CASSQGTGPGNTIYF.

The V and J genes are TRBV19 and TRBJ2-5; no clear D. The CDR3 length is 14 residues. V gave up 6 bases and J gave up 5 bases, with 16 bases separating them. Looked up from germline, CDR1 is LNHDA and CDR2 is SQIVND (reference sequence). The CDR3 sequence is CASRAPGPRETQYF. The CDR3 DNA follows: TGTGCCAGTAGGGCCCCCGGCCCCCGGGAGACCCAGTACTTC.

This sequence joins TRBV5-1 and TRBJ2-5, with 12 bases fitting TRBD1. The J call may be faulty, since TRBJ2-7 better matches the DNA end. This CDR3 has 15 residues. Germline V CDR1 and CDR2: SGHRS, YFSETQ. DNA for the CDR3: TGCGCCAGCAGCTTCGGGACAGGGGGCGTATACGAGCAGTACTTC. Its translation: CASSFGTGGVYEQYF.

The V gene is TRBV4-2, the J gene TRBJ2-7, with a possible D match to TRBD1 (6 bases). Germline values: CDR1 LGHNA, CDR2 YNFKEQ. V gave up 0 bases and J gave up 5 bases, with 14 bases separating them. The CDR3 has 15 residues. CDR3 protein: CASSQDSQGRNEQYF. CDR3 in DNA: TGTGCCAGCAGCCAAGATTCGCAGGGGCGGAACGAGCAGTACTTC.

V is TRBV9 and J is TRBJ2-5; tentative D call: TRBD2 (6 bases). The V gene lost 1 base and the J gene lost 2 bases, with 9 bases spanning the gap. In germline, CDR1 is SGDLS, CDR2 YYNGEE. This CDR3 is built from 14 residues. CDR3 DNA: TGTGCCAGCAGCGTAATCGGGGGTCAAGAGACCCAGTACTTC. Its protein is CASSVIGGQETQYF. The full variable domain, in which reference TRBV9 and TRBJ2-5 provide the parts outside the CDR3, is DSGVTQTPKHLITATGQRVTLRCSPRSGDLSVYWYQQSLDQGLQFLIQYYNGEERAKGNILERFSAQQFPDLHSELNLSSLELGDSALYFCASSVIGGQETQYFGPGTRLLVL.

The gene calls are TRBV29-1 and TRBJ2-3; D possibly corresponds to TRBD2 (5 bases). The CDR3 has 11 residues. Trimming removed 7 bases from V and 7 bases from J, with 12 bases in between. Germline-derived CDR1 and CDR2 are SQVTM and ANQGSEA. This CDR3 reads CSGGRENTQYF. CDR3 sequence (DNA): TGCAGCGGCGGACGGGAAAATACGCAGTATTTT.

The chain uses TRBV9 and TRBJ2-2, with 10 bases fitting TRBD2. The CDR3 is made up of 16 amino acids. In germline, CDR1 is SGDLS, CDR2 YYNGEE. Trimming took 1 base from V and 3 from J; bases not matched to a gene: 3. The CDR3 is CASSVRLAGDTGELFF. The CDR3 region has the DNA TGTGCCAGCAGCGTACGGCTAGCGGGAGACACCGGGGAGCTGTTTTTT. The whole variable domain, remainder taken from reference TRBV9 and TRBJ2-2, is DSGVTQTPKHLITATGQRVTLRCSPRSGDLSVYWYQQSLDQGLQFLIQYYNGEERAKGNILERFSAQQFPDLHSELNLSSLELGDSALYFCASSVRLAGDTGELFFGEGSRLTVL.